This T cell receptor beta chain derives from a study of a mutant IDH1 vaccine in newly diagnosed glioma. Looking at the study overall: Commencement of vaccination occurred 4-6 weeks following radiotherapy alone, or concurrently with temozolomide cycles. Week 35 held visit V12, while week 47 held visit V13.

Here immunoSEQ multiplex PCR was the method, and the copy in TCRdb shows in-frame clones only, minus some. The sample records about 94,000 clones, about nine tenths being singletons. Whole-study results and caveats: Seemingly, top peripheral T cell clonotype changes bore no relation to pseudoprogression.

This sample's time point: week 47, end of study. The study gave 300 ug of mutant IDH1 20-mer peptide per vaccine dose, with topical imiquimod. Scheduled for weeks 1, 3, 5, 7, 11, 15, 19 and 23, eight vaccinations were given to patients. In germline, CDR1 is SGHDT, CDR2 YYEEEE. The CDR3 is made up of 13 amino acids. V lost 0 bases, J lost 8 bases, and 11 bases lay in between. Notes on this clone: Its antigen is still unknown.

This material consisted of PBMCs, taken from a glioma patient whose treatment included an IDH1 peptide vaccine. This chain connects TRBV5-6 to TRBJ1-2; D is undetermined. The TCR was taken from a woman between 50 and 59 years old with glioma. The CDR3 loop reads CASSLGGSGGYTF. In DNA form, the CDR3 reads TGTGCCAGCAGCTTGGGAGGAAGTGGCGGCTACACCTTC.